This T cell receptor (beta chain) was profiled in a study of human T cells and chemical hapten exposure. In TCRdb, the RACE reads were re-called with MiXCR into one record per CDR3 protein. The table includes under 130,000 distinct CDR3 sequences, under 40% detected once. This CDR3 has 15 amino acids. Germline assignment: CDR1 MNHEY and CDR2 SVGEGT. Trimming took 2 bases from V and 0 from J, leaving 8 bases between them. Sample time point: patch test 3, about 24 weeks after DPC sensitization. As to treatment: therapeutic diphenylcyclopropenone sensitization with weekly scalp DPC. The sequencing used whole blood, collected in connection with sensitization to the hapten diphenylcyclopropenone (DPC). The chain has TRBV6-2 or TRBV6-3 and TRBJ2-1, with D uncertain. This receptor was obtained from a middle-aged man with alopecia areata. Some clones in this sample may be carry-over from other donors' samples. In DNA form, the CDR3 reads TGTGCCAGCAGTTACCCGGCGAGCTCCTACAATGAGCAGTTCTTC. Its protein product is CASSYPASSYNEQFF.